The 5 T cell receptor beta chains listed next were all sequenced from one sample in a study of blood T cells in healthy people across ages. PCR was performed a second time for about 7 to 11 cycles using a sample-barcoded 5' primer and a J-beta primer mix. TCRdb fed the 5' RACE reads into MiXCR, producing one record per CDR3 protein. The sample gives more than 700,000 distinct CDR3 sequences, about 55% of which show up once; roughly 37% is in the top ten. The sequencing sample was made of blood. The receptors derive from a man older than 75 in good health.

The chain combines TRBV24-1 with TRBJ2-1; 7 bases align to TRBD1. The CDR3 sequence is 15 residues long. Germline-derived CDR1 and CDR2 are KGHDR and SFDVKD. Trimming cost V 4 bases and J 5 bases; bases outside gene matches: 7. CDR3 protein: CATSDLGTANNEQFF. The CDR3 bases are TGTGCCACCAGTGACCTAGGGACAGCCAACAATGAGCAGTTCTTC.

The sample holds a few counts of this clonotype. The chain employs TRBV12-3 or TRBV12-4 and TRBJ2-7; no definite D call. The tail of the sequence fits TRBJ2-5 better, so the J call may be wrong. The CDR3 length is 15 residues. CDR3 in DNA: TGTGCCAGCAGCCCCGCGTTGAGCCTCGGAAAGACCCAGTACTTC. Protein sequence: CASSPALSLGKTQYF.

The V and J genes are TRBV12-3 or TRBV12-4 and TRBJ2-3, with D hard to call. The V end was cut by 6 bases, the J end by 14 bases, with 30 bases between. The CDR3 has 16 residues. CDR3 DNA: TGTGCCAGCAGCTACCAGACCGGGCCAAGCGTACGATACGCGTATTTT. This codes for CASSYQTGPSVRYAYF.

This clonotype was detected only a few times. V is TRBV12-3 or TRBV12-4 and J is TRBJ2-7; 11 nucleotides align to TRBD2. Near its end, the DNA agrees better with TRBJ2-5, so the J call may be wrong. The CDR3 runs to 18 residues. The chain's CDR3 is CASSLARGSASGRETQYF. Written as DNA, the CDR3 is TGTGCCAGCAGTTTAGCCCGAGGGAGTGCTAGCGGGAGGGAGACCCAGTACTTC.

Note on this clonotype: A much larger clone differs by one base, so this may be a read error. This chain connects TRBV7-2 to TRBJ2-7; weak D call: TRBD2 (6 bases). The germline V gene has CDR1 SGHTA and CDR2 FQGNSA. This CDR3 has 15 amino acids. The CDR3 here is CVSSLGTLSSYEQYF. CDR3 coding DNA: TGTGTCAGCAGCTTAGGGACTCTCAGCTCCTACGAGCAGTACTTC.